This is a list of T cell receptor beta chains from one sample in a study of cytomegalovirus exposure and HLA in healthy donors. Measured with immunoSEQ multiplex PCR; TCRdb has only the in-frame clones, and not every one. The repertoire consists of about 210,000 clones, with around four fifths occurring once and the leading ten covering under 2%. Sequencing input: PBMCs. The source is a middle-aged man in good health and CMV-seropositive. Each CDR3 is given with its conserved first and last residue. A D gene is named only where the DNA matches it firmly. Clone sizes are given selectively: once, few, many, or a class where the clone is expanded.

TRBD1	TRBV7-9	TRBJ2-2	NA	14	TGTTCCAGCAGCCCGACAGGGGGTTCCGGGGAGCTGTTTTTT	CSSSPTGGSGELFF
TRBD2	TRBV6-4	TRBJ2-7	NA	14	TGTGCCAGCAGTTTACTAGCGGGAGTCGACGAGCAGTACTTC	CASSLLAGVDEQYF
NA	TRBV6-5	TRBJ1-1	NA	14	TGTGCCAGCAGCATTCCCAGGCGACCCGCTGAAGCTTTCTTT	CASSIPRRPAEAFF
NA	TRBV6-5	TRBJ2-2	few	11	TGTGCCACCAAGGGGTCCGGGGAGCTGTTTTTT	CATKGSGELFF
NA	TRBV28	TRBJ1-5	NA	16	TGTGCCAGCAGTTTAACCGACAGTTATAGCAATCAGCCCCAGCATTTT	CASSLTDSYSNQPQHF
NA	TRBV13	TRBJ1-2	NA	13	TGTGCCAGCAAATACCGACCCATGGAGGGCTACACCTTC	CASKYRPMEGYTF
TRBD1	TRBV28	TRBJ1-2	NA	15	TGTGCCAGCAGTTTACGCGGACAGGGGGCGGCTGGCTACACCTTC	CASSLRGQGAAGYTF
TRBD2	TRBV27	TRBJ2-7	NA	13	TGTGCCAGCAGTTTGCGGGAGGGCCTCGAGCAGTACTTC	CASSLREGLEQYF
TRBD1	TRBV7-9	TRBJ1-4	NA	16	TGTTCCAGCAGCTTATCAGACAGGGCCCTCCCTGAAAAACTGTTTTTT	CSSSLSDRALPEKLFF
TRBD2	TRBV27	TRBJ2-3	NA	16	TGTGCCAGCAGTCTCGGACTAGCGGGAGCGGCAGATACGCAGTATTTT	CASSLGLAGAADTQYF
NA	TRBV9	TRBJ1-2	NA	13	TGTGCCAGCAGCGCTGACAGCAACTATGGCTACACCTTC	CASSADSNYGYTF
TRBD1	TRBV28	TRBJ2-7	NA	16	TGTGCCACCTCAATAATAACCGGGACAGGGGATTACGAGCAGTACTTC	CATSIITGTGDYEQYF
TRBD1	TRBV4-1	TRBJ2-7	NA	16	TGCGCCAGCAGCCAAGTACAGGGGGCTTACCGCTACGAGCAGTACTTC	CASSQVQGAYRYEQYF
NA	TRBV28	TRBJ1-5	NA	15	TGTGCCAGCAGTCGGGTGACAGTTAGCAATCAGCCCCAGCATTTT	CASSRVTVSNQPQHF
TRBD1	TRBV11-3	TRBJ2-7	NA	14	TGTGCCAGCAGTGAACAGGGGGAATACTACGAGCAGTACTTC	CASSEQGEYYEQYF
NA	TRBV18	TRBJ1-2	NA	14	TGTGCCAGCTCACAAACCGGGAGCGACTATGGCTACACCTTC	CASSQTGSDYGYTF
TRBD2	TRBV5-8	TRBJ2-7	NA	15	TGTGCCAGCAGCGGGTTAGCGGGTAGATCCTACGAGCAGTACTTC	CASSGLAGRSYEQYF
TRBD1	TRBV5-1	TRBJ1-1	NA	14	TGCGCCAGCAGCCAAGGGACAGGGATGACTGAAGCTTTCTTT	CASSQGTGMTEAFF
NA	TRBV5-4	TRBJ1-2	few	14	TGTGCCAGCAGCTTTATGGGCAGGGGAAGTGGCTACACCTTC	CASSFMGRGSGYTF
TRBD2	TRBV7-9	TRBJ2-1	NA	17	TGTTCCAGCAGCGACCCACCAGCGGGAGGGTCCTACAATGAGCAGTTCTTC	CSSSDPPAGGSYNEQFF
TRBD1	TRBV7-8	TRBJ2-7	NA	15	TGTGCCAGCAGCTTAGCGGGCCAGGGGGTCGGGAAGCAGTACTTC	CASSLAGQGVGKQYF
TRBD1	TRBV4-2	TRBJ1-2	NA	15	TGTGCCAGCAGCCAAGGGACAGGAATTGGGTATGGCTACACCTTC	CASSQGTGIGYGYTF
TRBD2	TRBV5-4	TRBJ2-5	NA	16	TGTGCCAGCAGCTTGGACGCGGGAGGGCCAGGAGAGACCCAGTACTTC	CASSLDAGGPGETQYF
NA	TRBV5-4	TRBJ1-6	NA	15	TGTGCCAGCAGCTTGGGGGGAGGAGACAATTCACCCCTCCACTTT	CASSLGGGDNSPLHF
NA	TRBV2	TRBJ2-5	NA	13	TGTGCCAGCAAGCGGGACACCGCGGAGACCCAGTACTTC	CASKRDTAETQYF
NA	TRBV19	TRBJ1-5	NA	14	TGTGCCAGTAGTTACGGGACAAACAATCAGCCCCAGCATTTT	CASSYGTNNQPQHF
TRBD1	TRBV27	TRBJ2-7	NA	14	TGTGCCAGCAGTCGACAGGGGCTCTCCGACGAGCAGTACTTC	CASSRQGLSDEQYF
NA	TRBV4-2	TRBJ1-1	NA	15	TGTGCCAGCAGCCAAGGTGGGGTCGGGGACACTGAAGCTTTCTTT	CASSQGGVGDTEAFF
NA	TRBV6-6	TRBJ1-2	once	14	TGTGCCAGCAGTTACGACGGTCAGGGAAATGGCTACACCTTC	CASSYDGQGNGYTF
NA	TRBV9	TRBJ2-7	once	17	TGTGCCAGCAGCGTAGGCCTCTTTCTGGGGGCCACCTACGAGCAGTACTTC	CASSVGLFLGATYEQYF
NA	TRBV29-1	TRBJ2-7	NA	13	TGCAGCGTTGTTGTCGGGAGCTCCTACGAGCAGTACTTC	CSVVVGSSYEQYF
NA	TRBV29-1	TRBJ2-3	NA	16	TGCAGCGTTGAAGGGGTACAGCAGGGTAGTACAGATACGCAGTATTTT	CSVEGVQQGSTDTQYF
NA	TRBV7-2	TRBJ1-5	NA	14	TGTGCCAGCAGCTCACAGAGGGGGTCTCAGCCCCAGCATTTT	CASSSQRGSQPQHF
TRBD1	TRBV27	TRBJ2-2	NA	15	TGTGCCAGCAGCGGAGGACAGGGTCTCCCCGGGGAGCTGTTTTTT	CASSGGQGLPGELFF
NA	TRBV30	TRBJ2-1	once	15	TGTGCCTGGAGTCTAGCATTAAGCGCCTACAATGAGCAGTTCTTC	CAWSLALSAYNEQFF
NA	TRBV5-1	TRBJ2-3	NA	15	TGCGCCAGCAGCTTTTTCAGCGGACCCACAGATACGCAGTATTTT	CASSFFSGPTDTQYF
TRBD2	TRBV18	TRBJ2-1	NA	17	TGTGCCAGCTCACCTACCCTGACTAGCGGGAGTCAGGATGAGCAGTTCTTC	CASSPTLTSGSQDEQFF
TRBD2	TRBV19	TRBJ2-7	NA	14	TGTGCCAGTAGTACGGGGGGGCCCTCCTACGAGCAGTACTTC	CASSTGGPSYEQYF
TRBD2	TRBV10-3	TRBJ2-2	NA	14	TGTGCCATCCTACCGGGACTAGAGTCCGGGGAGCTGTTTTTT	CAILPGLESGELFF
TRBD1	TRBV19	TRBJ2-7	NA	14	TGTGCCAGTAGTATACGGGACAGAGCCTACGAGCAGTACTTC	CASSIRDRAYEQYF
NA	TRBV18	TRBJ1-4	NA	15	TGTGCCAGCTCACCACCGAGCAGGGAAGGTGAAAAACTGTTTTTT	CASSPPSREGEKLFF
NA	TRBV6-5	TRBJ2-6	NA	15	TGTGCCAGCAGGATAGGGGTCCCTGGGGCCAACGTCCTGACTTTC	CASRIGVPGANVLTF
NA	TRBV13	TRBJ2-3	NA	13	TGTGCCAGCAGCCTAAGCAGGGCAGATACGCAGTATTTT	CASSLSRADTQYF
TRBD1	TRBV5-1	TRBJ1-1	NA	16	TGCGCCAGCAGGTATAGTTTATCCTCCCGGGACAGAAAAGCTTTCTTT	CASRYSLSSRDRKAFF
TRBD2	TRBV2	TRBJ2-1	NA	14	TGTGCCAGCAGTGAACTAGCGGGAGTGGATGAGCAGTTCTTC	CASSELAGVDEQFF
NA	TRBV19	TRBJ2-2	NA	13	TGTGCCAGTAGTATAGACCCAACCGGGGAGCTGTTTTTT	CASSIDPTGELFF
NA	TRBV4-1	TRBJ2-5	NA	14	TGCGCCAGCAGCCCACTGACTACTCAAGAGACCCAGTACTTC	CASSPLTTQETQYF
NA	TRBV5-1	TRBJ1-2	few	13	TGCGCCAGCAGCTTGGAACGGTTCTATGGCTACACCTTC	CASSLERFYGYTF
NA	TRBV7-2	TRBJ1-5	NA	13	TGTGCCAGCAGCTATACAGGGAGTCAGCCCCAGCATTTT	CASSYTGSQPQHF
NA	TRBV19	TRBJ1-2	NA	14	TGTGCCAGTATCCATATTGGGAGGGAAAATGGCTACACCTTC	CASIHIGRENGYTF
TRBD1	TRBV2	TRBJ1-4	NA	15	TGTGCCAGCAAGCCCAGGACAGGGCGGAGTGAAAAACTGTTTTTT	CASKPRTGRSEKLFF
TRBD2	TRBV29-1	TRBJ2-7	NA	14	TGCAGCGTTGAAACTAGCGGGAGCGGCTACGAGCAGTACTTC	CSVETSGSGYEQYF
NA	TRBV6-5	TRBJ1-5	NA	15	TGTGCCAGCAGTTCTCTGGCGGGTGGCAATCAGCCCCAGCATTTT	CASSSLAGGNQPQHF
NA	TRBV18	TRBJ1-5	few	14	TGTGCCAGCTCACCGGGAGAATTCAATCAGCCCCAGCATTTT	CASSPGEFNQPQHF
NA	TRBV5-1	TRBJ1-1	NA	15	TGCGCCAGCAGCCTGAATGGAGGGACCGCCACTGAAGCTTTCTTT	CASSLNGGTATEAFF